The present T cell receptor beta chain was sequenced within a study of STAT5B mutations in CD4+ large granular lymphocyte leukemia. About the study: Among healthy donors, a particular HLA allele went with more CDR3 'QG' motifs.

This clone was observed a single time. Its antigen remains unknown. Germline V lookup: CDR1 SNHLY, CDR2 FYNNEI. Trimming stripped 1 base from V and 0 bases from J, with 7 bases between. The CDR3 length is 15 residues. Profiled with immunoSEQ multiplex PCR; TCRdb holds only in-frame clones, not every one. The sample lists approximately 33,000 clones, around 88% occurring once. Study-level findings and limits: Top patient clones used TRBV06 genes more often: 8/27 versus 2/35 in controls.

This chain uses TRBV2 with TRBJ1-3; no clear D gene. Sequenced sample: CD4+ T cells from blood buffy coats. The origin of this receptor is a human donor in good health. This CDR3 is CASSEGVYSGNTIYF. The CDR3 coding sequence is TGTGCCAGCAGTGAAGGAGTGTACTCTGGAAACACCATATATTTT.